This TCR beta chain was captured in a study of tumor-infiltrating lymphocytes in primary liver carcinoma. Study-level background: Cases comprised patients with primary liver carcinoma who received surgical resection. Whole-study findings and limits: In tumor-adjacent and tumor-blood pairs, overlap was lower than in tumor region pairs. Owing to bulk unsorted samples, no comparison was made between CD4+ and CD8+ repertoires.

With regard to this clonotype: As yet, its antigen is unknown.

The CDR3 length is 16 residues. V lost 5 bases and J lost 7, with 21 bases in between. CDR1 is SEHNR, CDR2 FQNEAQ, per germline (reference sequence). Total RNA amounting to roughly 480 ng was the source from which TCR beta cDNA was made with a constant-region primer. Three rounds of nested multiplex PCR with slightly modified ARM-PCR produced TCR beta libraries. Investigators reported that the first two PCR rounds, at around 11 cycles each, used TRBV1-TRBV30 forward primers with a C-beta reverse primer. Each CDR3 protein is one row after TCRdb ran MiXCR on the multiplex PCR reads. The sample lists approximately 320,000 distinct CDR3 sequences; approximately 54% were seen once. Germline DNA was also extracted, with blood RNA taken from unsorted whole blood. The collection of around 4 milliliters of peripheral blood preceded surgery.

The TCR was taken from a woman aged 25 to 39 with primary liver carcinoma and hepatitis B virus infection. The V and J genes are TRBV7-9 and TRBJ2-1; D possibly corresponds to TRBD1 (6 bases). The source material was peripheral blood. The CDR3 here is CASSPMVGQGKNEQFF. In DNA, the CDR3 is TGTGCCAGCAGCCCTATGGTGGGGCAGGGGAAGAATGAGCAGTTCTTC.